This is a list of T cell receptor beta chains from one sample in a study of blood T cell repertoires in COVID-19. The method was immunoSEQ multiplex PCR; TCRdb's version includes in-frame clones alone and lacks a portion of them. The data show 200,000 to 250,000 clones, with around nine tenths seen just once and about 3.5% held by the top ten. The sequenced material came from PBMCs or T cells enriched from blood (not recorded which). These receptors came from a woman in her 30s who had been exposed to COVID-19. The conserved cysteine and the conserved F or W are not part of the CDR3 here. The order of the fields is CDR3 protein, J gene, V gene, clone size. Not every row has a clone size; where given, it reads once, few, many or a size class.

CDR3aa: ASSLGGDYGYT; j_gene: TRBJ1-2; v_gene: TRBV5-1; abundance: NA
CDR3aa: ASSLTGLLYEQY; j_gene: TRBJ2-7; v_gene: TRBV7-8; abundance: once
CDR3aa: ASTDGANEKLF; j_gene: TRBJ1-4; v_gene: TRBV12-3/TRBV12-4; abundance: NA
CDR3aa: ASSLGQIEFNEQF; j_gene: TRBJ2-1; v_gene: TRBV2; abundance: NA
CDR3aa: ASSGSQGSTDTQY; j_gene: TRBJ2-3; v_gene: TRBV11-2; abundance: NA
CDR3aa: ASSPWEGSSYEQY; j_gene: TRBJ2-7; v_gene: TRBV3-1/TRBV3-2; abundance: NA
CDR3aa: ASSLGQGSYNEQF; j_gene: TRBJ2-1; v_gene: TRBV13; abundance: NA
CDR3aa: ASSIRGNEQY; j_gene: TRBJ2-7; v_gene: TRBV19; abundance: NA
CDR3aa: ASSLSTRVYEQY; j_gene: TRBJ2-7; v_gene: TRBV7-9; abundance: NA
CDR3aa: ASSYSGGTNEKLF; j_gene: TRBJ1-4; v_gene: TRBV6-5; abundance: NA
CDR3aa: ASSQTSGKY; j_gene: TRBJ2-7; v_gene: TRBV11-2; abundance: NA
CDR3aa: ASSFVEGDGYGYT; j_gene: TRBJ1-2; v_gene: TRBV28; abundance: NA
CDR3aa: ASSVTGTSVLNEQF; j_gene: TRBJ2-1; v_gene: TRBV5-1; abundance: NA
CDR3aa: ASSISPGGESYEQY; j_gene: TRBJ2-7; v_gene: TRBV19; abundance: NA